This paragraph reports one T cell receptor beta chain. Its target antigen remains unknown. Per-base quality was not reported, and no clone a single base away is much larger than it. This entry is derived from a study of TIL therapy for anti-PD-1-resistant metastatic lung cancer (dated by TCRdb to about 2021). A note on the overall study: Before any PD-1/PD-L1 blockade was given, tumors were harvested, nivolumab was then administered, and patients who progressed went on to receive lymphodepletion, an infusion of expanded TIL, and IL-2. Among the enrolled patients, the median age was about 52 years (range roughly 35-75), and the median tumor PD-L1 proportion score was more than 5.5%. The cohort was composed predominantly of lung adenocarcinoma, with several EGFR-mutant and two ALK-rearranged tumors included, and half of patients were identified as current or former smokers. A median non-synonymous tumor mutation burden of over 1.2 mutations per megabase was determined across the cohort by whole-exome sequencing. Tumor and peripheral blood T cell receptor beta sequencing was used to track clonotypes across tumor, expanded TIL product and serial blood samples. Summary of the overall study and its limitations: The baseline peripheral repertoire was partially replaced by infused TIL clonotypes, which then decayed over months, and no apparent association between persistence and response was found. The study protocol defined all tumor marker inferences as exploratory. Because the cohort was highly selected, with more treatment-naive, never-smoker and oncogene-addicted patients than is typical, generalizability is limited.

TCR beta CDR3 regions were amplified from genomic DNA by bias-controlled multiplex PCR with the immunoSEQ v3 hsTCRB kit. The TCR libraries were sequenced on an Illumina NextSeq 500 to roughly 1.8 million read pairs for survey level or about 4.5-6 million read pairs for deep level. In the authors' own workflow: V, D and J genes were assigned, non-productive sequences were removed, and clonality was reported by immunoSEQ Analyzer software. Repertoires were compared by productive Simpson clonality and by the Morisita overlap index of productive TRB rearrangements between infused TIL and blood. The absolute count of a clonotype in blood was estimated by multiplying the lymphocyte count by the CD3+ fraction and by the productive frequency of the clone. TCRdb mirrors the immuneACCESS table, restricted to in-frame sequences. Some clones are absent from its copies; in checked studies, under half trace to an unresolved V gene, and the reason for the others is unknown. The V and J calls and clone size were taken over from that table, and D and trimming were inferred from the DNA. The table for this sample lists more than 45,000 clones; roughly 70% of them were counted only once. 1.8% of the sample is held by the ten biggest clonotypes.

Explained via the paper, the time point label denotes: pre-treatment sample, taken before nivolumab and TIL therapy. Adults with stage 4 NSCLC were enrolled from October 2017 to early 2020 in a dual-center phase I trial. Samples came from a single-arm, open-label phase I trial of tumor-infiltrating lymphocyte therapy with nivolumab in advanced non-small cell lung cancer. Blood mononuclear cells from EDTA tubes were isolated by Ficoll gradient, snap-frozen as pellets, and DNA was extracted with a Qiagen mini-prep kit. According to the germline V gene, CDR1 reads SGDLS and CDR2 reads YYNGEE. Trimmed from V: 1 base; trimmed from J: 0 bases; junction bases lacking a gene match: 3. Reading from cysteine to phenylalanine, the CDR3 counts 16 amino acids. Of the read, only the CDR3 DNA is kept; its 48 bases are in frame from base 1.

The rearrangement combines TRBV9 with TRBJ2-1, with 8 bases in between that match TRBD1. The source was blood, collected at baseline. This receptor was identified in a person aged 25-80 years with non-small cell lung cancer. This receptor carries the CDR3 CASSVIDRGSYNEQFF. The nucleotide sequence is given as TGTGCCAGCAGCGTAATCGACAGGGGCTCCTACAATGAGCAGTTCTTC.